This is a list of T cell receptor beta chains from one sample in a study of T cell changes during pregnancy in multiple sclerosis. Measured with immunoSEQ multiplex PCR; TCRdb has only the in-frame clones, and not every one. The sample includes tens of thousands of clones, 75% to 95% of them seen just once. Sequences were derived from peripheral blood, sampled after pregnancy. Source of these receptors: a female donor in good health, enrolled as a control in a pregnancy study. Both conserved end residues are part of each CDR3. The D gene is left open where the match is weak. Rows give clone size only sometimes, using once, few, many, or a class for an expanded clone.

j_call clone_size v_call d_call cdr3_nt cdr3_aa
TRBJ1-3 . TRBV9 TRBD1 TGTGCCAGCAGCGTGGCCCCCGGGACAGGGAAAACCGGAAACACCATATATTTT CASSVAPGTGKTGNTIYF
TRBJ2-3 . TRBV15 TRBD1 TGTGCCACCAGCTTGCAAACCGGGACAGGGATTAATACGCAGTATTTT CATSLQTGTGINTQYF
TRBJ2-7 . TRBV15 TRBD1 TGTGCCACCAGCAGTGCCGGGACAGGGGCCTACGAGCAGTACTTC CATSSAGTGAYEQYF
TRBJ1-5 . TRBV27 . TGTGCCAGCAGTCCCAGCGCCAATCAGCCCCAGCATTTT CASSPSANQPQHF
TRBJ2-2 . TRBV18 TRBD1 TGTGCCAGCTCACCCTACCCGGGACAGGGAACCGGGGAGCTGTTTTTT CASSPYPGQGTGELFF
TRBJ1-6 few TRBV7-2 TRBD1 TGTGCCAGCAGCAAAAGGACAGGGAACGCACCCCTCCACTTT CASSKRTGNAPLHF
TRBJ2-1 . TRBV2 . TGTGCCAGCAGCTTTGACAGAGGTGAGCAGTTCTTC CASSFDRGEQFF
TRBJ2-7 . TRBV7-9 TRBD1 TGTGCCAGCAGCTTGAAGGGGGCGTCCTACGAGCAGTACTTC CASSLKGASYEQYF
TRBJ1-2 . TRBV7-9 . TGTGCCAGCAGCTCCCCCGGTGACTATGGCTACACCTTC CASSSPGDYGYTF
TRBJ1-5 . TRBV11-2 . TGTGCCAGCAGCTTAGATCCCCCGGGTATGGGCAATCAGCCCCAGCATTTT CASSLDPPGMGNQPQHF
TRBJ1-2 . TRBV6-5 . TGTGCCAGCAGTTACGGTGGAGACTATGGCTACACCTTC CASSYGGDYGYTF
TRBJ1-2 . TRBV5-1 . TGCGCCAGCAGCGGCCCAGGACAGCTTGGTTATGGCTACACCTTC CASSGPGQLGYGYTF
TRBJ2-7 . TRBV14 TRBD2 TGTGCCAGCACGAATAGCGGGGGGTACGAGCAGTACTTC CASTNSGGYEQYF
TRBJ2-7 once TRBV9 . TGTGCCAGCAGCCCTACTAACGACTACGAGCAGTACTTC CASSPTNDYEQYF
TRBJ1-2 . TRBV5-4 . TGTGCCAGCAGCTCCCGAAGGGAGAGCTATGGCTACACCTTC CASSSRRESYGYTF
TRBJ2-6 . TRBV11-2 . TGTGCCAGCAGCCGGACTCTCTCGGGTCACTCTGGGGCCAACGTCCTGACTTTC CASSRTLSGHSGANVLTF
TRBJ1-1 . TRBV29-1 . TGCAGCGTTGAAGACAGGGAACCTGAAGCTTTCTTT CSVEDREPEAFF
TRBJ1-2 . TRBV7-8 . TGTGCCAGCAGCTTACGGCGTTTACCTTTGACAGTCAGCTATGGCTACACCTTC CASSLRRLPLTVSYGYTF
TRBJ1-1 . TRBV9 . TGTGCCAGCAGCGGACAGAACACTGAAGCTTTCTTT CASSGQNTEAFF
TRBJ1-2 once TRBV7-9 . TGTGCCAGCAGCCTTGAGAAGGGCTACACCTTC CASSLEKGYTF
TRBJ2-5 . TRBV11-2 TRBD1 TGTGCCAGCAGCTCTTCCGGGACAGGCGGGACCCAGTACTTC CASSSSGTGGTQYF
TRBJ2-1 . TRBV11-3 TRBD2 TGTGCCAGCAGCTTAGGGTATAGCGGGGGGGCCAATGAGCAGTTCTTC CASSLGYSGGANEQFF
TRBJ1-6 . TRBV7-3 . TGTGCCAGCAGCTTTGGACAGATTAATTCACCCCTCCACTTT CASSFGQINSPLHF
TRBJ1-5 . TRBV6-4 . TGTGCCAGCAGTGAATACGGGGGGAGTTCCCAGCATTTT CASSEYGGSSQHF
TRBJ2-7 . TRBV7-2 . TGTGCCAGCAGCTGGGACAACACGGACGAGCAGTACTTC CASSWDNTDEQYF
TRBJ2-7 . TRBV7-9 TRBD2 TGTGCCAGCAGTCCGGGGGGTTACGAGCAGTACTTC CASSPGGYEQYF
TRBJ2-3 . TRBV4-3 TRBD1 TGCGCCAGCAGCCAGTCCGGGACAGGACGAGATACGCAGTATTTT CASSQSGTGRDTQYF
TRBJ1-1 . TRBV7-9 TRBD1 TGTGCCAGCAGCCCCTGGAGCGGACAGGGTGTGGTTGGCACTGAAGCTTTCTTT CASSPWSGQGVVGTEAFF